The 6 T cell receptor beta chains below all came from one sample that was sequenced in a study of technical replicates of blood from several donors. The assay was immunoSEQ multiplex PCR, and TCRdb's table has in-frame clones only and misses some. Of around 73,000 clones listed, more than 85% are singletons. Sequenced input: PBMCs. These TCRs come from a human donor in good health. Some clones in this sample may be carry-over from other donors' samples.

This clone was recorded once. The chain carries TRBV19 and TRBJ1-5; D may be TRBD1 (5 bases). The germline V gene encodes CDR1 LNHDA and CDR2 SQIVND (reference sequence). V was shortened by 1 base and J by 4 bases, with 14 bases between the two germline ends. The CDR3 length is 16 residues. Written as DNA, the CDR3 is TGTGCCAGTAGTATAGCCCCCGGGGGGATAAATCAGCCCCAGCATTTT. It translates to CASSIAPGGINQPQHF.

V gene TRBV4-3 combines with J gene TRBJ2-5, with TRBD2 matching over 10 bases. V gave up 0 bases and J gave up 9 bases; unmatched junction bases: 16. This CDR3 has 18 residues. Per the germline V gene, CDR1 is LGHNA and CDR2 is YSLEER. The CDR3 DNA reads TGCGCCAGCAGCCAAGATTTAGGGACTAGCGAACGCCGAAGGGCCCAGTACTTC. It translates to CASSQDLGTSERRRAQYF.

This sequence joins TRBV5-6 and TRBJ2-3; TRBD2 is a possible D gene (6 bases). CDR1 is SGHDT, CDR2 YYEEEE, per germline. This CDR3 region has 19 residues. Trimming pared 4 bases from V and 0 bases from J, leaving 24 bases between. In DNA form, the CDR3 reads TGTGCCAGCAGCAGCTCGGACTACCCGATCCAGCCTAGCACAGATACGCAGTATTTT. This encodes CASSSSDYPIQPSTDTQYF.

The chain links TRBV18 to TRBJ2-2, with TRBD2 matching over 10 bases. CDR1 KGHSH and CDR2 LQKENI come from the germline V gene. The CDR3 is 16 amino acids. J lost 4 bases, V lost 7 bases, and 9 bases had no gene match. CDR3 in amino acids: CASYGLAESGTGELFF. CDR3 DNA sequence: TGTGCCAGCTACGGACTAGCGGAGTCGGGCACCGGGGAGCTGTTTTTT.

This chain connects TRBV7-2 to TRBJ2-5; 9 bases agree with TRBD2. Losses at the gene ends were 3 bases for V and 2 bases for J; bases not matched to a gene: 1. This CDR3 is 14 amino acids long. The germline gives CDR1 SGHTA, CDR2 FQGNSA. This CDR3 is CASSLGLAQETQYF. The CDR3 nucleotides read TGTGCCAGCAGCTTGGGACTAGCACAAGAGACCCAGTACTTC.

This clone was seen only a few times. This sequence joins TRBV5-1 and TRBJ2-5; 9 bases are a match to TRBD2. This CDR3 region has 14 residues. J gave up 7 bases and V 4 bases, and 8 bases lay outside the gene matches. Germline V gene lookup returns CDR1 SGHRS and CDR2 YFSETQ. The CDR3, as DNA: TGCGCCAGCAGCCTCTCTAGCGGGGAGGGGACCCAGTACTTC. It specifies CASSLSSGEGTQYF.